This record covers a single T cell receptor beta chain. This sample was included in a study of blood T cell repertoires in COVID-19. This table comes from immunoSEQ multiplex PCR, and its TCRdb copy is limited to in-frame clones, with some not included. The profile shows about 100,000 clones, around four fifths of them singletons. This CDR3 is 14 amino acids long. The V end was cut by 2 bases, the J end by 10 bases, with 17 bases between. Germline V gives CDR1 MNHNY, CDR2 SVGAGI (reference sequence). The sequence was collected from a woman in her seventies with acute or convalescent COVID-19. This chain links TRBV6-6 with TRBJ1-1; possibly TRBD1 for D (6 bases). Material for sequencing was peripheral blood. CDR3 nucleotides: TGTGCCAGCAGTTACCCGAAACAGGGCGCGGGAGCTTTCTTT. It yields the protein CASSYPKQGAGAFF.